These 14 T cell receptor beta chains originate from one sample sequenced in a study of post-analysis software for immune sequencing data. Every TCR beta cDNA library bore unique molecular identifiers. TCRdb fed the PCR reads into MiXCR, producing one record per CDR3 protein. The sample yields 750,000 to 950,000 distinct CDR3 sequences, roughly 50% seen once. Study-level results: TRBV5-6, TRBV5-1 and TRBV20-1 were among 4 or 5 TRBV segments more frequent in patients than controls.

The antigens for these receptors are not known. Sequences were obtained from blood. These receptors all come from a girl aged 5 to 17 with multiple sclerosis.

The chain carries TRBV6-6 and TRBJ1-2, with D uncertain. Germline V gene data show CDR1 as MNHNY and CDR2 as SVGAGI (reference sequence). The CDR3 contains 15 residues. With 0 bases removed from V and 0 bases from J, the gap between germline ends came to 8 bases. The CDR3 spells CASSYSGRPNYGYTF. In nucleotides, the CDR3 is TGTGCCAGCAGTTACTCGGGCCGGCCTAACTATGGCTACACCTTC.

This sequence joins TRBV5-1 and TRBJ2-1; 13 positions match TRBD2. The J call may be mistaken, given a closer DNA end match to TRBJ2-7. The CDR3 has 16 amino acids. Germline V gene lookup returns CDR1 SGHRS and CDR2 YFSETQ. The CDR3 DNA reads as TGCGCCAGCAGCGGGCGGACTAGCGGGAGTCGGGATGAGCAGTACTTC. It specifies CASSGRTSGSRDEQYF.

V and J are TRBV7-8 and TRBJ2-1; D might be TRBD2 (5 bases). V dropped 5 bases and J dropped 8 bases, with 19 bases sitting between them. Germline CDR1 is SGHVS and CDR2 is FQNEAQ. This CDR3 spans 15 amino acids. The CDR3 coding sequence is TGTGCCAGCAGCCTAACCCCCAACCGGCGGGATGAGCAGTTCTTC. Translating gives CASSLTPNRRDEQFF.

The V gene is TRBV12-3 or TRBV12-4, the J gene TRBJ2-2; 7 bases align to TRBD2. This CDR3 comprises 13 residues. Germline trimming cut 3 bases from V and 8 bases from J; bases unmatched to any gene: 3. In DNA, the CDR3 is TGTGCCAGCAGTTTTCGGGAGGTGGGGGAGCTGTTTTTT. It translates to CASSFREVGELFF.

This clonotype was found a few times. The genes are TRBV27 and TRBJ1-5, with D unclear. Germline-derived CDR1 and CDR2 are MNHEY and SMNVEV (reference sequence). Trimming stripped 1 base from V and 2 bases from J, with 9 bases between. This CDR3 has 15 amino acids. The CDR3 sequence: CASSLYGDGNQPQHF. DNA for the CDR3: TGTGCCAGCAGTTTATATGGGGATGGCAATCAGCCCCAGCATTTT.

The chain combines TRBV7-9 with TRBJ2-4; D is tentatively TRBD1 or TRBD2 (5 bases each). The end of the DNA is better explained by TRBJ2-7, so the J call may be wrong. The CDR3 runs 17 residues. Germline V gene sequence: CDR1 SEHNR, CDR2 FQNEAQ (reference sequence). The DNA for the CDR3 is TGTGCCAGCAGCTTAGCGCTAAGCAGGGACGTCGCCTACGAGCAGTACTTC. Its protein is CASSLALSRDVAYEQYF.

V and J are TRBV5-1 and TRBJ2-7; unclear D gene. The germline V and J ends were trimmed by 0 bases and 5 bases, with 18 bases remaining between them. The CDR3 is 16 residues long. Germline V lookup: CDR1 SGHRS, CDR2 YFSETQ. The CDR3 loop reads CASSLGALPGFDEQYF. In DNA form, the CDR3 reads TGCGCCAGCAGCTTGGGGGCCCTGCCCGGGTTCGACGAGCAGTACTTC.

The rearrangement links TRBV29-1 to TRBJ2-1; tentative D call: TRBD1 (5 bases). Germline CDR1 is SQVTM and CDR2 is ANQGSEA. CDR3 length: 18 residues. The V end was cut by 4 bases, the J end by 1 base, with 23 bases between. The DNA of the CDR3 is TGCAGCGTTGCAGGCTCCGTCAGGGCTTTTAAATCCTACAATGAGCAGTTCTTC. This sequence encodes CSVAGSVRAFKSYNEQFF.

The chain combines TRBV7-2 with TRBJ2-5; D might be TRBD1 or TRBD2, each matching 5 bases. The CDR3 is 14 residues long. Germline assignment: CDR1 SGHTA and CDR2 FQGNSA. V lost 5 bases to trimming and J lost 4 bases, with 14 bases between them. The CDR3 DNA reads TGTGCCAGCAGCCTGGGACCACAAAGAGAGACCCAGTACTTC. Translated: CASSLGPQRETQYF.

The chain employs TRBV5-5 and TRBJ2-7; 10 bases agree with TRBD1. With 4 bases clipped from V and 2 bases from J, the junction kept 12 bases outside the gene matches. Looked up from germline, CDR1 is SGHKS and CDR2 is YYEKEE (reference sequence). The CDR3 has 17 amino acids. The CDR3 coding sequence is TGTGCCAGCAGCCTCCGACAGGGGGCCTTACTTACCTACGAGCAGTACTTC. It yields the protein CASSLRQGALLTYEQYF.

This clonotype was seen a single time. This rearrangement joins TRBV12-3 or TRBV12-4 to TRBJ2-7; D is possibly TRBD2 (5 bases). The ends were cut back, 7 bases at V and 2 bases at J, with 15 bases in the middle. The CDR3 length is 14 residues. The CDR3 DNA is TGTGCCAGCACCCGGGGAAAGGGAACCTACGAGCAGTACTTC. Protein product: CASTRGKGTYEQYF.

V and J are TRBV7-9 and TRBJ2-7; D is perhaps TRBD1 (6 bases). This CDR3 has 17 amino acids. The germline V and J ends were trimmed by 3 bases and 3 bases, with 21 bases remaining between them. Germline V gene sequence: CDR1 SEHNR, CDR2 FQNEAQ (reference sequence). The DNA of the CDR3 is TGTGCCAGCAGCTTCCCATCCCTCCTCCAGGGGAACTACGAGCAGTACTTC. It encodes CASSFPSLLQGNYEQYF. The variable domain in full, with the rest retrieved from reference TRBV7-9 and TRBJ2-7, is DTGVSQNPRHKITKRGQNVTFRCDPISEHNRLYWYRQTLGQGPEFLTYFQNEAQLEKSRLLSDRFSAERPKGSFSTLEIQRTEQGDSAMYLCASSFPSLLQGNYEQYFGPGTRLTVT.

Concerning this clonotype: One end of the junction varies from germline; a read error may be responsible. The chain joins TRBV7-9 to TRBJ2-5; 9 positions agree with TRBD1. The J call could be wrong; TRBJ2-7 is a better fit for the DNA end. CDR1 and CDR2 from the germline V gene are SEHNR and FQNEAQ (reference sequence). The CDR3 covers 15 residues. CDR3 sequence: CASSLEGTGLHEQYF. The CDR3 nucleotides read TGTGCCAGTAGCTTAGAAGGGACAGGGCTACACGAGCAGTACTTC.

The rearrangement joins TRBV12-3 or TRBV12-4 to TRBJ2-1, with 14 bases matching TRBD2. Trimming took 6 bases from V and 4 from J; bases not matched to a gene: 8. The length of the CDR3 is 17 residues. CDR3 bases: TGTGCCAGCAGGACTAGCGGGAGGGCGTTAAGGTACAATGAGCAGTTCTTC. Its translation: CASRTSGRALRYNEQFF.